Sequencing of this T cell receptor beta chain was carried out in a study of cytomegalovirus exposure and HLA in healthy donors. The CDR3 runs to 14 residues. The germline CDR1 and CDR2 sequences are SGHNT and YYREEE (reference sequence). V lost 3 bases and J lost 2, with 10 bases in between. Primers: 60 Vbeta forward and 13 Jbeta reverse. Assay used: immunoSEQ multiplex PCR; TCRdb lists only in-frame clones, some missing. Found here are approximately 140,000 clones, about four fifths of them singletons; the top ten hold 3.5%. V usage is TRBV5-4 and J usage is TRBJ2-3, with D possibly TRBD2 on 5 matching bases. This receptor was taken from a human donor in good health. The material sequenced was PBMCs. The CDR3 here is CASSSEGITDTQYF. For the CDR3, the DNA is TGTGCCAGCAGCTCCGAGGGAATCACAGATACGCAGTATTTT.